This T cell receptor beta chain was documented in a study of cytomegalovirus exposure and HLA in healthy donors. On the study more broadly: Unique TCRs from HLA-typed donors, some 85 million of them, were held in an early data release.

As for the donors, each was a healthy bone marrow donor. Findings and caveats of the study: Among immune exposure information, only CMV serostatus was available.

Turning to this clone: No antigen is known for it.

PCR employed 60 Vbeta and 13 Jbeta primers. Method: immunoSEQ multiplex PCR; TCRdb's copy keeps in-frame clones and lacks some. Here the sample spans roughly 190,000 clones, under 85% being singletons. Germline V lookup: CDR1 MNHNY, CDR2 SVGAGI (reference sequence). The CDR3 runs to 14 residues. The ends were cut back, 0 bases at V and 7 bases at J, with 13 bases in the middle. Source material: PBMCs. This clonotype originated in a female donor in good health and CMV-seronegative. The chain combines TRBV6-6 with TRBJ2-7, with D perhaps TRBD2 (5 bases). The CDR3 loop reads CASSYSSVPGEQYF. CDR3 in DNA: TGTGCCAGCAGTTACTCTAGCGTACCGGGGGAGCAGTACTTC.